This T cell receptor (beta chain) was retrieved from a study of technical replicates of blood from a few donors. Assay: immunoSEQ multiplex PCR; the TCRdb copy retains only in-frame clones and omits some. Counted here are about 88,000 clones, 94% occurring once; the ten biggest clones make up about 0.26%. A note on this clone: At one boundary the junction diverges from the germline segment, which might be a read error.

Germline V CDR1 and CDR2: SSHAT, FNYEAQ (reference sequence). The CDR3 has 15 amino acids. The sample taken for sequencing was T cells isolated from PBMCs. The chain uses TRBV7-7 and TRBJ2-2; 7 bases align to TRBD1. This clonotype originated in a human donor in good health. The CDR3 coding sequence is TGTGCTAGCAGCCGAGACAGGGAAGGCACCGGGGAGCTGTTTTTT. Its protein is CASSRDREGTGELFF.